The clone carrying this T cell receptor (beta chain) appeared many times. The antigen is undetermined. The repertoire was sequenced with immunoSEQ multiplex PCR; TCRdb's copy has only in-frame clones and lacks some. The sample has 95,000 to 150,000 clones, approximately 94% seen once. The sample is drawn from a study of cytomegalovirus exposure and HLA in healthy donors. The wider study: Both the 120 or so validation repertoires and the approximately 700 first-cohort repertoires used the same platform, as reported by a later analysis. Study-wide results and limits: According to reports, the classifier identified cytomegalovirus status with high specificity and sensitivity.

J lost 4 bases, V lost 2 bases, and 8 bases had no gene match. Per the germline V gene, CDR1 is SGDLS and CDR2 is YYNGEE. The CDR3 has 16 residues. The gene calls are TRBV9 and TRBJ2-5; TRBD2 matches at 10 bases. The TCR comes from a woman aged 18-29 years in good health and CMV-seronegative. Material: PBMCs. The CDR3 sequence is CASSVSGGAVSETQYF. CDR3 in DNA: TGTGCCAGCAGCGTGAGCGGGGGGGCCGTTTCAGAGACCCAGTACTTC.